In this sample, the clone carrying this TCR beta chain turned up many times. Its antigen is currently unknown. TCRdb reprocessed the 5' RACE reads with MiXCR, giving one entry per CDR3 protein. The table shows about 300,000 distinct CDR3 sequences, with roughly 4% occurring only once. The sample originates from a study of T cells after yellow fever vaccination. Study summary: Preparation used SMART-Seq v4 Ultra Low Input for the low-cell-number fractions. Study-level results: A weaker but faster secondary response was observed, peaking on day 5 versus 15. The CD4 and CD8 compartments had a small share of their clonotypes in common. A large majority of primary-vaccination clones showed up again after the booster (around 95% CD4, around 90% CD8).

V lost 1 base, J lost 8 bases, and 17 bases lay in between. This CDR3 region has 15 residues. The chain carries TRBV12-3 or TRBV12-4 and TRBJ1-1; D is uncertain. The clonotype originates from a man younger than 35 who received the YFV17D yellow fever vaccine. Specimen: PBMCs, collected 5 days after the yellow fever booster vaccination. DNA for the CDR3: TGTGCCAGCAGTTTAGGGCACACCCTGACGTCGGAAGCTTTCTTT. It is translated as CASSLGHTLTSEAFF.